The 9 T cell receptor beta chains given below trace back to one sample, sequenced in a study of early T cells in non-severe SARS-CoV-2 infection. MiXCR, applied by TCRdb to the 5' RACE reads, yields one record per CDR3 protein. The sample includes fewer than 85,000 distinct CDR3 sequences, around 16% seen only once; the top ten take more than 10%. The sequencing sample was made of whole blood. The receptors derive from an adult who was a healthcare worker with PCR-confirmed SARS-CoV-2 infection or an uninfected control (not recorded which).

This rearrangement joins TRBV29-1 to TRBJ2-7; 8 nucleotides agree with TRBD2. The CDR3 totals 11 residues. Germline trimming cut 7 bases from V and 6 bases from J; bases unmatched to any gene: 5. Per germline, CDR1 SQVTM and CDR2 ANQGSEA. CDR3 bases: TGCAGCGCCGGCAGCGGGGGCGAGCAGTACTTC. This encodes CSAGSGGEQYF.

This clonotype was counted only a few times. This rearrangement joins TRBV30 to TRBJ2-7, with 8 bases that match TRBD2. The germline V gene encodes CDR1 GTSNPN and CDR2 SVGIG (reference sequence). V was clipped by 2 bases and J by 4 bases; unmatched bases: 10. The CDR3 contains 15 residues. Here the CDR3 reads CAWSRGGAGVYEQYF. The CDR3 nucleotides are TGTGCCTGGAGTAGGGGGGGAGCGGGAGTATACGAGCAGTACTTC.

The gene calls are TRBV20-1 and TRBJ2-1; 12 positions agree with TRBD2. CDR1 is DFQATT and CDR2 is SNEGSKA in the germline V gene (reference sequence). This CDR3 region has 15 residues. V was pared by 2 bases and J by 9 bases, with 8 bases of the junction left unmatched. DNA for the CDR3: TGCAGTGCTAGAACGACTAGCGGGAGATGGGGTGAGCAGTTCTTC. It encodes CSARTTSGRWGEQFF.

In its sample, this clonotype was seen many times. The genes are TRBV5-1 and TRBJ1-1; 9 positions agree with TRBD1. J lost 5 bases, V lost 2 bases, and 7 bases had no gene match. The CDR3 is 15 residues long. The germline gives CDR1 SGHRS, CDR2 YFSETQ. For the CDR3, the DNA is TGCGCCAGCAGCTTACCGGGGACAGGGAGGACTGAAGCTTTCTTT. It translates to CASSLPGTGRTEAFF.

The chain joins TRBV7-2 to TRBJ2-7; either TRBD1 or TRBD2 may fit D (5 bases each). The CDR3 runs 15 residues. The ends were cut back, 5 bases at V and 9 bases at J, with 23 bases in the middle. Per germline, CDR1 SGHTA and CDR2 FQGNSA. In DNA form, the CDR3 reads TGTGCCAGCAGCCTGACCGGGACCATGGGACGGGGGCAGTACTTC. It is translated as CASSLTGTMGRGQYF. The full variable domain, its missing parts supplied by reference TRBV7-2 and TRBJ2-7, is GAGVSQSPSNKVTEKGKDVELRCDPISGHTALYWYRQSLGQGLEFLIYFQGNSAPDKSGLPSDRFSAERTGGSVSTLTIQRTQQEDSAVYLCASSLTGTMGRGQYFGPGTRLTVT.

This chain uses TRBV24-1 with TRBJ2-1; 7 nucleotides match TRBD2. Trimming at V came to 9 bases and at J to 4 bases, leaving 5 bases not matched to a gene. Germline CDR1 is KGHDR and CDR2 is SFDVKD. The CDR3 runs to 13 residues. The CDR3 bases are TGTGCCACCGCCGCGGGAGTTTACAATGAGCAGTTCTTC. Encoded protein: CATAAGVYNEQFF.

This clonotype was detected only a few times. This chain uses TRBV28 with TRBJ1-2; D may be TRBD1 (5 bases). Germline lookup yields CDR1 MDHEN and CDR2 SYDVKM. The ends were cut back, 11 bases at V and 2 bases at J, with 9 bases in the middle. CDR3 length equals 11 residues. The CDR3 DNA reads as TGTGCCCTGAGGGGAAACTATGGCTACACCTTC. This gives the protein CALRGNYGYTF.

This clonotype was counted between two and nine times. J is TRBJ1-3 and V is TRBV7-2; the match to TRBD1 covers 11 bases. V lost 5 bases, J lost 4 bases, and 4 bases stayed unmatched. The length of the CDR3 is 15 residues. CDR1 and CDR2 from the germline V gene are SGHTA and FQGNSA. The DNA of the CDR3 is TGTGCCAGCAGCCCGGGGACAGGGGGAGGAAACACCATATATTTT. Its translation: CASSPGTGGGNTIYF. Full variable domain (missing parts from reference TRBV7-2 and TRBJ1-3): GAGVSQSPSNKVTEKGKDVELRCDPISGHTALYWYRQSLGQGLEFLIYFQGNSAPDKSGLPSDRFSAERTGGSVSTLTIQRTQQEDSAVYLCASSPGTGGGNTIYFGEGSWLTVV.

This clonotype showed up just a few times. The chain is built from TRBV14 and TRBJ2-3; 13 nucleotides align to TRBD2. Germline values: CDR1 SGHDN, CDR2 FVKESK. The junction had 7 bases not matched to a gene; V was cut back by 3 bases and J by 7 bases. This CDR3 is 16 amino acids long. CDR3 sequence: CASSQLGLAGAYTQYF. CDR3 nucleotide sequence: TGTGCCAGCAGCCAGCTCGGACTAGCGGGGGCATATACGCAGTATTTT.